This TCR beta chain was identified in a study of blood T cell repertoires in COVID-19. About the research overall: COVID-19 samples from acute and convalescent phases originated in the United States, Italy and Spain.

Only in-frame clones appear in the TCRdb table, and some are missing; sequencing was by immunoSEQ multiplex PCR. The sample lists approximately 80,000 clones; 88% were seen once. V shed 3 bases and J 5 bases; nucleotides not matched to a gene: 6. Germline CDR1 and CDR2: SGHNT and YYREEE (reference sequence). This CDR3 contains 14 residues. This chain links TRBV5-4 with TRBJ2-3, with 7 bases lining up with TRBD1. This receptor was obtained from a human donor in a cohort sampled during active COVID-19. Sequenced input: peripheral blood. CDR3 residues: CASSSRTGVDTQYF. The CDR3 DNA reads TGTGCCAGCAGCTCGAGAACAGGGGTAGATACGCAGTATTTT.